These 12 T cell receptor beta chains were sequenced from one sample in a study of blood T cell repertoires in COVID-19. Repertoires were generated with immunoSEQ multiplex PCR, while TCRdb's copy carries only in-frame clones and drops some. The sample lists about 160,000 clones, 80% to 90% occurring once. Source material: peripheral blood. These receptors were collected from an older woman who had recovered from COVID-19.

This clone came up once. The chain joins TRBV2 to TRBJ1-6, with a weak D call TRBD1 (5 bases). This CDR3 comprises 15 residues. CDR1 and CDR2 (germline): SNHLY, FYNNEI. The V gene lost 3 bases and the J gene lost 2 bases, with 8 bases spanning the gap. As DNA, the CDR3 is TGTGCCAGCAGTGACAGGGCCACCTATAATTCACCCCTCCACTTT. Amino acid sequence: CASSDRATYNSPLHF. Filled out from reference TRBV2 and TRBJ1-6, the complete variable domain reads EPEVTQTPSHQVTQMGQEVILRCVPISNHLYFYWYRQILGQKVEFLVSFYNNEISEKSEIFDDQFSVERPDGSNFTLKIRSTKLEDSAMYFCASSDRATYNSPLHFGNGTRLTVT.

In its sample, this clone was seen once. V and J are TRBV5-1 and TRBJ1-2; 8 nucleotides agree with TRBD1. Germline CDR1 SGHRS, CDR2 YFSETQ. V lost 2 bases, J lost 2 bases, and 5 bases stayed unmatched. The CDR3 contains 15 residues. The CDR3 coding sequence is TGCGCCAGCAGCTTAGGACAGGGAGGGAACTATGGCTACACCTTC. It translates to CASSLGQGGNYGYTF.

The V call is TRBV4-1, the J call TRBJ1-3; 7 bases fit TRBD1. The CDR3 has 16 residues. J gave up 1 base and V 5 bases, and 8 bases lay outside the gene matches. Germline assignment: CDR1 MGHRA and CDR2 YSYEKL. CDR3 amino acids: CASSYEGQSSGNTIYF. The CDR3 DNA is TGCGCCAGCAGCTACGAGGGACAGTCATCTGGAAACACCATATATTTT.

This clone was detected a few times. For the CDR3, the DNA is TGTGCCATCAGCCTCCAGGGGGGCGAGCAGTACTTC. This gives the protein CAISLQGGEQYF. The chain is built from TRBV10-3 and TRBJ2-7, with D perhaps TRBD1 (7 bases). CDR1 ENHRY and CDR2 SYGVKD come from the germline V gene. V gave up 6 bases and J gave up 6 bases, with 12 bases separating them. This CDR3 comprises 12 residues.

The rearrangement uses TRBV9 and TRBJ2-5, with 11 bases lining up with TRBD2. J lost 1 base, V lost 3 bases, and 5 bases had no gene match. CDR1 SGDLS and CDR2 YYNGEE come from the germline V gene. This CDR3 has 16 residues. The CDR3: CASSELAGAFQETQYF. In DNA form, the CDR3 reads TGTGCCAGCAGCGAACTAGCGGGGGCCTTCCAAGAGACCCAGTACTTC.

The chain carries TRBV3-1 (or the pseudogene TRBV3-2) and TRBJ2-5; TRBD2 matches 7 bases. The CDR3 is made up of 16 amino acids. The germline gives CDR1 LGHDT, CDR2 YNNKEL (reference sequence). After removal of 0 bases from V and 2 bases from J, the junction contained 6 bases not matched to a gene. In nucleotides, the CDR3 is TGTGCCAGCAGCCAAGACCCCGGAGCGGGACAAGAGACCCAGTACTTC. This sequence encodes CASSQDPGAGQETQYF.

This chain links TRBV5-1 with TRBJ2-2; TRBD1 aligns across 8 bases. The CDR3 has 15 residues. Germline V gene data show CDR1 as SGHRS and CDR2 as YFSETQ. The J segment lost 4 bases and the V segment lost 4 bases, leaving 6 bases of the junction unmatched. The CDR3 loop is CASSPGGGGTGELFF. The DNA of the CDR3 is TGCGCCAGCAGCCCAGGGGGCGGTGGCACCGGGGAGCTGTTTTTT.

V is TRBV28 and J is TRBJ1-5; D might be TRBD1 (6 bases). The CDR3 is 16 residues long. Germline lookup yields CDR1 MDHEN and CDR2 SYDVKM. Trimming took 1 base from V and 5 from J, leaving 15 bases between them. The chain's CDR3 is CASSLSTTGSHQPQHF. Written as DNA, the CDR3 is TGTGCCAGCAGTTTATCGACGACAGGCTCACATCAGCCCCAGCATTTT.

The chain employs TRBV19 and TRBJ2-7; the D gene is possibly TRBD2 (7 bases). The germline V gene encodes CDR1 LNHDA and CDR2 SQIVND (reference sequence). Trimming stripped 5 bases from V and 0 bases from J, with 17 bases between. This CDR3 has 16 residues. The CDR3 nucleotides read TGTGCCAGTAGTTCCGGAGGGGCGGGGGCCTCCTACGAGCAGTACTTC. Residues: CASSSGGAGASYEQYF.

V gene TRBV5-4 combines with J gene TRBJ1-2; TRBD1 is a possible D gene (6 bases). Germline V gene sequence: CDR1 SGHNT, CDR2 YYREEE (reference sequence). The length of the CDR3 is 15 residues. Trimming removed 4 bases at V and 3 bases at J, with 16 bases between. Written as DNA, the CDR3 is TGTGCCAGCAGCCCACAACGGGGGGCCGACTATGGCTACACCTTC. Translated, it gives CASSPQRGADYGYTF.

The chain is built from TRBV11-2 and TRBJ2-3; 8 nucleotides agree with TRBD1. The CDR3 has 14 amino acids. The germline V gene encodes CDR1 SGHAT and CDR2 FQNNGV. J gave up 3 bases and V 5 bases, and 4 bases lay outside the gene matches. CDR3 DNA: TGTGCCAGCAGCCGGGACAGGATAACAGATACGCAGTATTTT. Its translation: CASSRDRITDTQYF.

The chain links TRBV5-1 to TRBJ2-2, with 14 nucleotides matching TRBD2. The trim removed 4 bases at V and 2 bases at J, leaving 10 bases unmatched. Germline V gene data show CDR1 as SGHRS and CDR2 as YFSETQ. CDR3 length: 19 residues. The CDR3: CASSLTGLAGAINTGELFF. The CDR3 nucleotides are TGCGCCAGCAGCCTCACGGGACTAGCGGGGGCTATTAACACCGGGGAGCTGTTTTTT.